Each of the 6 T cell receptor beta chains below was sequenced from the same sample in a study of shared clonotypes between healthy human individuals. This table comes from immunoSEQ multiplex PCR, and its TCRdb copy is limited to in-frame clones, with some not included. The sample yields millions of clones, around nine tenths seen once. Sample: naive CD4+ T cells sorted from blood. Subset noted: CD45RA+ positively selected. The receptors here all came from a man aged 18 to 30 in good health.

This chain links TRBV6-5 with TRBJ2-5; D is unresolved. The CDR3 has 15 amino acids. V lost 7 bases to trimming and J lost 7 bases, with 22 bases between them. Per the germline V gene, CDR1 is MNHEY and CDR2 is SVGAGI. CDR3 bases: TGTGCCAGCACCATGACCAGGCCCACCCTGGGGACCCAGTACTTC. It yields the protein CASTMTRPTLGTQYF.

A word on this clone: In the same sample, other DNA sequences code for this CDR3. The chain is built from TRBV5-1 and TRBJ1-5; D is unclear. This CDR3 has 13 amino acids. The germline V gene has CDR1 SGHRS and CDR2 YFSETQ. The germline V and J ends were trimmed by 4 bases and 2 bases, with 7 bases remaining between them. The CDR3 is CASSREGNQPQHF. The CDR3, as DNA: TGCGCCAGCAGCAGGGAGGGCAATCAGCCCCAGCATTTT.

The chain has TRBV5-1 and TRBJ2-7, with TRBD2 matching 7 bases. Germline V gene data show CDR1 as SGHRS and CDR2 as YFSETQ. V trimming: 4 bases; J trimming: 3 bases; junction bases outside the gene matches: 13. This CDR3 is 16 amino acids long. CDR3 protein: CASSRAPGGTSYEQYF. CDR3 DNA sequence: TGCGCCAGCAGCAGGGCCCCGGGGGGTACAAGCTACGAGCAGTACTTC.

The rearrangement uses TRBV28 and TRBJ2-7; D could derive from TRBD1 or TRBD2 (6 bases each). The V gene lost 2 bases and the J gene lost 2 bases, with 16 bases spanning the gap. The CDR3 is 16 residues long. From germline, CDR1 is MDHEN and CDR2 SYDVKM. CDR3 DNA: TGTGCCAGCAGTTTAGTGTGGGGGGCAGGGACCTACGAGCAGTACTTC. Translating it yields CASSLVWGAGTYEQYF.

This chain joins TRBV18 and TRBJ2-1; 8 bases agree with TRBD2. The CDR3 has 17 residues. CDR1 and CDR2 from the germline V gene are KGHSH and LQKENI. V trimming: 0 bases; J trimming: 5 bases; junction bases outside the gene matches: 9. The CDR3 region has the DNA TGTGCCAGCTCACCACCCCGAGGTGGGACTAGTGACAATGAGCAGTTCTTC. Protein sequence: CASSPPRGGTSDNEQFF.

This chain connects TRBV10-3 to TRBJ2-1; 10 nucleotides align to TRBD2. Germline lookup yields CDR1 ENHRY and CDR2 SYGVKD. The V gene end was trimmed by 10 bases and the J gene end by 6 bases; junction bases not matched to a gene: 6. There are 13 residues in the CDR3. The CDR3, as DNA: TGTGCCAACGCAGCGGGAGGGCGCAATGAGCAGTTCTTC. Translation gives CANAAGGRNEQFF.